This entry lists 23 T cell receptor beta chains sequenced from one sample in a study of blood T cell repertoires in COVID-19. Only in-frame clones appear in the TCRdb table, and some are missing; sequencing was by immunoSEQ multiplex PCR. The repertoire has 200,000 or so clones, over 75% of them found once; the top ten carry roughly 3%. Source material: peripheral blood. The receptors originated from a man aged 60 to 75 with acute or convalescent COVID-19.

The V and J genes are TRBV6-1 and TRBJ1-4, with D possibly matching TRBD1 (6 bases). The V and J ends lost 7 bases and 0 bases respectively, with 12 bases between them. The CDR3 has 15 residues. The germline CDR1 and CDR2 sequences are MNHNS and SASEGT. The DNA for the CDR3 is TGTGCCAGCAAGGGACAAGACGCAACTAATGAAAAACTGTTTTTT. Protein sequence: CASKGQDATNEKLFF.

The chain couples TRBV12-5 to TRBJ2-1, with TRBD1 matching 12 bases. The CDR3 runs 17 residues. Germline assignment: CDR1 LGHNT and CDR2 FRNRAP. J gave up 6 bases and V 1 base, and 7 bases lay outside the gene matches. The CDR3 DNA reads as TGTGCTAGTGGTTTGGGTGCCGGGACAGGGGGCCCCAATGAGCAGTTCTTC. Its protein is CASGLGAGTGGPNEQFF. The entire variable domain, with the rest obtained from reference TRBV12-5 and TRBJ2-1, is as follows: DARVTQTPRHKVTEMGQEVTMRCQPILGHNTVFWYRQTMMQGLELLAYFRNRAPLDDSGMPKDRFSAEMPDATLATLKIQPSEPRDSAVYFCASGLGAGTGGPNEQFFGPGTRLTVL.

The V and J genes are TRBV9 and TRBJ1-2, with 9 positions matching TRBD1. J was trimmed by 6 bases and V by 3 bases; bases with no gene match: 12. Germline values: CDR1 SGDLS, CDR2 YYNGEE. This CDR3 is built from 16 residues. The CDR3 loop is CASSASGTGMWDGYTF. CDR3 nucleotide sequence: TGTGCCAGCAGCGCGAGCGGGACAGGGATGTGGGATGGCTACACCTTC.

The chain links TRBV30 to TRBJ1-6; the match to TRBD1 covers 11 bases. V lost 3 bases and J lost 0; bases outside the gene matches: 4. CDR3 size: 17 residues. CDR1 is GTSNPN, CDR2 SVGIG, per germline (reference sequence). The CDR3 region is CAWRGTGGSSYNSPLHF. CDR3 nucleotide sequence: TGTGCCTGGAGGGGGACAGGGGGGAGCTCCTATAATTCACCCCTCCACTTT.

The genes are TRBV5-6 and TRBJ2-5; perhaps TRBD1 as D (6 bases). V was clipped by 4 bases and J by 5 bases, with 18 bases between them. The CDR3 is made up of 15 amino acids. CDR1 is SGHDT, CDR2 YYEEEE, per germline. The CDR3 protein is CASSARQAGQETQYF. The CDR3 DNA reads as TGTGCCAGCAGCGCACGACAGGCGGGTCAGGAGACCCAGTACTTC.

This sequence joins TRBV12-3 or TRBV12-4 and TRBJ1-5; D unresolved. V dropped 2 bases and J dropped 7 bases, with 6 bases sitting between them. This CDR3 region has 12 residues. The CDR3, as DNA: TGTGCCAGCAGTTTAACAGACCAGCCCCAGCATTTT. It codes for CASSLTDQPQHF.

This clone was detected only once. The rearrangement links TRBV7-8 to TRBJ2-7; TRBD2 matches at 13 bases. V lost 1 base, J lost 4 bases, and 10 bases stayed unmatched. CDR3 length equals 18 residues. Germline CDR1 reads SGHVS; CDR2 reads FQNEAQ. CDR3 residues: CASSLGRPGLAGPYEQYF. The CDR3, as DNA: TGTGCCAGCAGCTTAGGGCGACCGGGACTAGCGGGACCATACGAGCAGTACTTC.

This clone was seen a single time. The CDR3 DNA reads TGTGCCAGCAGCAGCGAGGGTAGCCAGGCGGCCCAGTACTTC. Its protein is CASSSEGSQAAQYF. V usage is TRBV2 and J usage is TRBJ2-5, with D tentatively TRBD2 (5 bases). Germline V lookup: CDR1 SNHLY, CDR2 FYNNEI. This CDR3 region has 14 residues. Trimming removed 6 bases from V and 9 bases from J, with 20 bases in between. The entire variable domain, with the rest obtained from reference TRBV2 and TRBJ2-5, is as follows: EPEVTQTPSHQVTQMGQEVILRCVPISNHLYFYWYRQILGQKVEFLVSFYNNEISEKSEIFDDQFSVERPDGSNFTLKIRSTKLEDSAMYFCASSSEGSQAAQYFGPGTRLLVL.

V and J are TRBV5-1 and TRBJ2-1; TRBD2 matches 14 bases. Per germline, CDR1 SGHRS and CDR2 YFSETQ. The CDR3 is 15 residues long. The trim removed 4 bases at V and 9 bases at J, leaving 6 bases unmatched. Here the CDR3 reads CASSPGTSGSREQFF. Here the CDR3 DNA reads TGCGCCAGCAGCCCCGGGACTAGCGGGAGCCGTGAGCAGTTCTTC.

J is TRBJ1-2 and V is TRBV3-1 (or the pseudogene TRBV3-2); the match to TRBD1 covers 10 bases. The CDR3 consists of 14 residues. Germline CDR1 LGHDT, CDR2 YNNKEL (reference sequence). The V segment lost 1 base and the J segment 5 bases; nucleotides outside the gene matches: 1. This CDR3 is CASSQGQGAYGYTF. In DNA, the CDR3 is TGTGCCAGCAGCCAAGGACAGGGGGCTTATGGCTACACCTTC.

The rearrangement joins TRBV7-3 to TRBJ2-1, with 14 bases lining up with TRBD2. The germline gives CDR1 SGHTA, CDR2 FQGTGA. With V trimmed by 5 bases and J by 6 bases, 6 bases remained unmatched. The CDR3 consists of 16 residues. CDR3 in amino acids: CASSPPGLAGGNEQFF. As DNA, the CDR3 is TGTGCCAGCAGCCCTCCAGGACTAGCGGGAGGCAATGAGCAGTTCTTC.

The V call is TRBV7-2, the J call TRBJ1-5; D perhaps matches TRBD1 (6 bases). V was trimmed by 5 bases and J by 2 bases, leaving 13 bases between them. Germline V gives CDR1 SGHTA, CDR2 FQGNSA. This CDR3 spans 15 amino acids. The CDR3 nucleotides read TGTGCCAGCAGCCCAGACAGGTTAGGCAATCAGCCCCAGCATTTT. The encoded protein is CASSPDRLGNQPQHF. Drawing the rest from reference TRBV7-2 and TRBJ1-5, the complete variable domain is GAGVSQSPSNKVTEKGKDVELRCDPISGHTALYWYRQSLGQGLEFLIYFQGNSAPDKSGLPSDRFSAERTGGSVSTLTIQRTQQEDSAVYLCASSPDRLGNQPQHFGDGTRLSIL.

The gene calls are TRBV3-1 (or the pseudogene TRBV3-2) and TRBJ2-7; D gene unclear. Per germline, CDR1 LGHDT and CDR2 YNNKEL (reference sequence). This CDR3 is 16 amino acids long. Trimming shortened V by 0 bases and J by 3 bases, and 15 bases separated the two germline ends. CDR3 nucleotide sequence: TGTGCCAGCAGCCAAGATCCCCTTAGCCCCCACTACGAGCAGTACTTC. The encoded protein is CASSQDPLSPHYEQYF.

This clone was counted a single time. The chain links TRBV29-1 to TRBJ2-5, with a weak D call TRBD1 (6 bases). V was shortened by 3 bases and J by 1 base, with 12 bases between the two germline ends. Germline CDR1 reads SQVTM; CDR2 reads ANQGSEA. This CDR3 comprises 14 residues. CDR3 DNA sequence: TGCAGCGTTGATGAGGTCAGGGGCCAAGAGACCCAGTACTTC. As protein: CSVDEVRGQETQYF.

The chain recombines TRBV27 with TRBJ2-7, with 9 bases that match TRBD2. Trimming at V came to 7 bases and at J to 4 bases, leaving 5 bases not matched to a gene. Per germline, CDR1 MNHEY and CDR2 SMNVEV (reference sequence). CDR3 size: 13 residues. In DNA form, the CDR3 reads TGTGCCAGCAAGGTAGCGGGGGCATACGAGCAGTACTTC. Translating it yields CASKVAGAYEQYF.

This rearrangement joins TRBV25-1 to TRBJ2-3; D perhaps matches TRBD2 (6 bases). The CDR3 is 16 residues long. The V gene lost 1 base and the J gene lost 4 bases, with 15 bases spanning the gap. Looked up from germline, CDR1 is MGHDK and CDR2 is SYGVNS. The CDR3 DNA is TGTGCCAGCAGTGAATCTGCGGGTTGGGGGGCAGATACGCAGTATTTT. Its protein is CASSESAGWGADTQYF. Using reference TRBV25-1 and TRBJ2-3 for the parts outside the CDR3, the full variable domain is EADIYQTPRYLVIGTGKKITLECSQTMGHDKMYWYQQDPGMELHLIHYSYGVNSTEKGDLSSESTVSRIRTEHFPLTLESARPSHTSQYLCASSESAGWGADTQYFGPGTRLTVL.

The chain employs TRBV28 and TRBJ1-2; 7 bases align to TRBD1. CDR1 and CDR2 from the germline V gene are MDHEN and SYDVKM. The trim removed 5 bases at V and 4 bases at J, leaving 4 bases unmatched. CDR3 size: 13 residues. The CDR3 DNA sequence: TGTGCCAGCAGTCCTACAGGGGTCTATGGCTACACCTTC. It codes for CASSPTGVYGYTF.

V and J are TRBV6-5 and TRBJ2-7, with TRBD1 identical over 7 bases. This CDR3 comprises 14 residues. The germline gives CDR1 MNHEY, CDR2 SVGAGI. The ends lost 7 bases at V and 2 bases at J; junction bases unmatched: 8. Here the CDR3 DNA reads TGTGCCAGCACCCTGACAGGGAGTACCTACGAGCAGTACTTC. Amino acids: CASTLTGSTYEQYF.

The chain links TRBV5-6 to TRBJ2-7; D not resolved. Germline V CDR1 and CDR2: SGHDT, YYEEEE. Between the trimmed V and J ends, which lost 4 bases and 4 bases, there was a span of 15 bases. This CDR3 has 14 residues. Here the CDR3 reads CASSTPARGYEQYF. In DNA form, the CDR3 reads TGTGCCAGCAGCACCCCAGCCAGAGGTTACGAGCAGTACTTC. Variable domain in full (rest from reference TRBV5-6 and TRBJ2-7): DAGVTQSPTHLIKTRGQQVTLRCSPKSGHDTVSWYQQALGQGPQFIFQYYEEEERQRGNFPDRFSGHQFPNYSSELNVNALLLGDSALYLCASSTPARGYEQYFGPGTRLTVT.

The count of this clone is one. Compared with germline, one end of the junction differs, possibly owing to a read error. The chain employs TRBV10-3 and TRBJ2-7; 9 bases agree with TRBD1. Germline-derived CDR1 and CDR2 are ENHRY and SYGVKD. The CDR3 loop spans 11 amino acids. For the CDR3, the DNA is TGCACGGCGGGACAGGGAGACGAGCAGTACTTC. This translates into CTAGQGDEQYF.

The J gene is TRBJ2-3, the V gene TRBV4-1, with D hard to call. The CDR3 sequence is 15 residues long. Trimming took 4 bases from V and 0 from J, leaving 11 bases between them. CDR1 and CDR2 (germline): MGHRA, YSYEKL. The CDR3 loop is CASSRVPTSTDTQYF. The CDR3 nucleotides are TGCGCCAGCAGCCGCGTTCCAACTAGCACAGATACGCAGTATTTT.

The rearrangement uses TRBV28 and TRBJ2-3; 7 nucleotides agree with TRBD1. This CDR3 contains 16 residues. The ends lost 5 bases at V and 0 bases at J; junction bases unmatched: 8. The germline V gene has CDR1 MDHEN and CDR2 SYDVKM. CDR3 region: CASSPPDRPSTDTQYF. For the CDR3, the DNA is TGTGCCAGCAGTCCGCCGGACAGGCCAAGCACAGATACGCAGTATTTT.

The chain links TRBV2 to TRBJ1-1; D ambiguous. The germline gives CDR1 SNHLY, CDR2 FYNNEI. V lost 3 bases to trimming and J lost 5 bases, with 10 bases between them. CDR3 length: 13 residues. The chain's CDR3 is CASSETGRTEAFF. As DNA, the CDR3 is TGTGCCAGCAGTGAGACGGGGAGGACTGAAGCTTTCTTT.